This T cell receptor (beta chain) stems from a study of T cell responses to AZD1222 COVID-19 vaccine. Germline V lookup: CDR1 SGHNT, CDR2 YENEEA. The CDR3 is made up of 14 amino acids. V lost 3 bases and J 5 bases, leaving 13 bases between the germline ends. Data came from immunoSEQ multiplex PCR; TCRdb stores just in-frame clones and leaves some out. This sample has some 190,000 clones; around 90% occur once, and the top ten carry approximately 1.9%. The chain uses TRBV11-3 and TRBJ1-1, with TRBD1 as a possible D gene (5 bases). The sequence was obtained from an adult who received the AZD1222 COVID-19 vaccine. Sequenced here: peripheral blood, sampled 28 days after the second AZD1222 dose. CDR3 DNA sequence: TGTGCCAGCAGCTTGGGGAGGGGAGGGACTGAAGCTTTCTTT. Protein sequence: CASSLGRGGTEAFF. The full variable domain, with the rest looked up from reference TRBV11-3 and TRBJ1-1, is EAGVVQSPRYKIIEKKQPVAFWCNPISGHNTLYWYLQNLGQGPELLIRYENEEAVDDSQLPKDRFSAERLKGVDSTLKIQPAELGDSAVYLCASSLGRGGTEAFFGQGTRLTVV.